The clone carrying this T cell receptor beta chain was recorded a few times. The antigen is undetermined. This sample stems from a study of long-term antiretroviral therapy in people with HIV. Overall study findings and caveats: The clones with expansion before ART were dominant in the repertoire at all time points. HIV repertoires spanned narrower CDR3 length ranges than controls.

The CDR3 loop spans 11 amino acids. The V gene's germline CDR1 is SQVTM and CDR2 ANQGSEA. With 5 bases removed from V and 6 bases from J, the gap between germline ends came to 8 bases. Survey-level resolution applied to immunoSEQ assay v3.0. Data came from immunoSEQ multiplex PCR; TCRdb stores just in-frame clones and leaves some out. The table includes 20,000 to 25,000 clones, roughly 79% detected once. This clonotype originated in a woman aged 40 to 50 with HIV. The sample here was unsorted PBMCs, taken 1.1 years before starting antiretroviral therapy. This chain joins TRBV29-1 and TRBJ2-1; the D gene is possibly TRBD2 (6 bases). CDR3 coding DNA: TGCAGCGTTCCTAGCGTCAATGAGCAGTTCTTC. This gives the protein CSVPSVNEQFF.